The next 30 T cell receptor beta chains were all read from a single sample in a study of T cell responses to AZD1222 COVID-19 vaccine. The assay was immunoSEQ multiplex PCR, and TCRdb's table has in-frame clones only and misses some. The top ten hold around 3.5% of the sample, which has under 150,000 clones, almost 95% seen once. The material was peripheral blood, obtained 28 days after the second AZD1222 dose. These receptors were taken from an adult who received the AZD1222 COVID-19 vaccine.

The J gene is TRBJ1-1, the V gene TRBV30; 10 positions match TRBD1. The CDR3 is made up of 18 amino acids. V lost 5 bases and J lost 4; bases outside the gene matches: 19. Germline V CDR1 and CDR2: GTSNPN, SVGIG (reference sequence). This CDR3 is CAWEYNYRQGDRGTEAFF. The CDR3 DNA reads as TGTGCCTGGGAGTACAATTATAGACAGGGGGACAGGGGCACTGAAGCTTTCTTT.

The chain joins TRBV27 to TRBJ1-2, with TRBD1 as a possible D gene (5 bases). Germline lookup yields CDR1 MNHEY and CDR2 SMNVEV (reference sequence). Trimming removed 4 bases from V and 4 bases from J, with 10 bases in between. This CDR3 comprises 13 residues. The CDR3 DNA follows: TGTGCCAGCAGTTATAGGGGCTCCTATGGCTACACCTTC. It is translated as CASSYRGSYGYTF.

This chain uses TRBV27 with TRBJ2-7, with TRBD1 matching over 7 bases. CDR3 length equals 15 residues. Germline V CDR1 and CDR2: MNHEY, SMNVEV (reference sequence). V lost 6 bases to trimming and J lost 0 bases; unmatched junction nucleotides: 8. The CDR3 sequence: CASSRGTASSYEQYF. CDR3 bases: TGTGCCAGCAGCCGAGGGACAGCGAGCTCCTACGAGCAGTACTTC.

The chain has TRBV7-9 and TRBJ2-2; D may be TRBD1 (6 bases). V was clipped by 1 base and J by 5 bases, with 11 bases between them. CDR1 is SEHNR and CDR2 is FQNEAQ in the germline V gene (reference sequence). This CDR3 spans 15 amino acids. As DNA, the CDR3 is TGTGCCAGCAGCTTAGGACAGGATATTACCGGGGAGCTGTTTTTT. This encodes CASSLGQDITGELFF.

The chain is built from TRBV5-1 and TRBJ2-1; D is uncertain. CDR1 SGHRS and CDR2 YFSETQ come from the germline V gene. This CDR3 is built from 12 residues. V dropped 2 bases and J dropped 7 bases, with 7 bases sitting between them. CDR3 sequence reads: CASSFYGNEQFF. DNA for the CDR3: TGCGCCAGCAGCTTCTACGGGAATGAGCAGTTCTTC.

There are a few counts of this clone. The V and J genes are TRBV14 and TRBJ2-1, with 9 bases that match TRBD2. Unmatched junction bases numbered 3, after V lost 2 bases and J lost 4 bases. The CDR3 contains 15 residues. Germline CDR1 reads SGHDN; CDR2 reads FVKESK. CDR3 sequence (DNA): TGTGCCAGCAGCCAAAGCCTAGCGGGGTACAATGAGCAGTTCTTC. It is translated as CASSQSLAGYNEQFF. Combining the CDR3 with reference TRBV14 and TRBJ2-1 gives the whole variable domain EAGVTQFPSHSVIEKGQTVTLRCDPISGHDNLYWYRRVMGKEIKFLLHFVKESKQDESGMPNNRFLAERTGGTYSTLKVQPAELEDSGVYFCASSQSLAGYNEQFFGPGTRLTVL.

V and J are TRBV4-1 and TRBJ2-1; 13 nucleotides match TRBD2. V was clipped by 0 bases and J by 8 bases; unmatched bases: 4. Germline V CDR1 and CDR2: MGHRA, YSYEKL. The CDR3 loop spans 16 amino acids. CDR3 region: CASSQERTSGSYEQFF. DNA for the CDR3: TGCGCCAGCAGCCAAGAGAGGACTAGCGGGAGTTATGAGCAGTTCTTC.

The rearrangement links TRBV11-2 to TRBJ1-1; D is possibly TRBD1 (6 bases). CDR1 and CDR2 (germline): SGHAT, FQNNGV. The CDR3 runs 15 residues. Trimming removed 7 bases at V and 0 bases at J, with 15 bases between. The CDR3 region is CASTRGGGVNTEAFF. CDR3 nucleotide sequence: TGTGCCAGCACCCGAGGGGGGGGAGTGAACACTGAAGCTTTCTTT.

The chain is built from TRBV28 and TRBJ2-7; possible D gene TRBD2, 7 bases. Per the germline V gene, CDR1 is MDHEN and CDR2 is SYDVKM. The CDR3 spans 14 residues. Deletions cut 6 bases from V and 0 bases from J, with 12 bases between. The CDR3 protein is CASRPGGTSYEQYF. The CDR3 nucleotides are TGTGCCAGCAGACCGGGGGGCACCTCCTACGAGCAGTACTTC.

The genes are TRBV21-1 and TRBJ1-5; TRBD1 reflects the table's D call only, with no check against the DNA. TRBV21-1 is an annotated pseudogene. The CDR3 is 11 amino acids. The CDR3 nucleotides read TGTGCCAGCAGCAAACAGCAGCCCCAGCATTTT. As protein: CASSKQQPQHF.

The genes are TRBV7-9 and TRBJ2-2; 10 bases line up with TRBD2. V was pared by 4 bases and J by 5 bases, with 4 bases of the junction left unmatched. Looked up from germline, CDR1 is SEHNR and CDR2 is FQNEAQ (reference sequence). The CDR3 extends over 15 amino acids. Here the CDR3 reads CASSSPGLATGELFF. The DNA of the CDR3 is TGTGCCAGCAGCTCACCGGGACTAGCGACCGGGGAGCTGTTTTTT.

The chain has TRBV19 and TRBJ2-2, with 7 bases aligning to TRBD2. Germline loops: CDR1 LNHDA, CDR2 SQIVND (reference sequence). J lost 7 bases, V lost 3 bases, and 8 bases had no gene match. There are 15 residues in the CDR3. Here the CDR3 DNA reads TGTGCCAGTAGTATCTCGGGGGGATCTGGCGGGGAGCTGTTTTTT. It codes for CASSISGGSGGELFF.

The V and J genes are TRBV2 and TRBJ2-3, with D possibly matching TRBD1 (5 bases). Germline V gives CDR1 SNHLY, CDR2 FYNNEI. The CDR3 is made up of 13 amino acids. V gave up 6 bases and J gave up 2 bases, with 9 bases separating them. The CDR3 DNA follows: TGTGCCAGCAGGGGGCAGACCACAGATACGCAGTATTTT. It yields the protein CASRGQTTDTQYF.

The gene calls are TRBV30 and TRBJ2-5, with D possibly TRBD1 on 6 matching bases. The CDR3 totals 13 residues. Germline CDR1 reads GTSNPN; CDR2 reads SVGIG (reference sequence). The V gene lost 0 bases and the J gene lost 5 bases, with 10 bases spanning the gap. CDR3 sequence reads: CAWSVQGLETQYF. The CDR3, as DNA: TGTGCCTGGAGTGTGCAGGGGCTGGAGACCCAGTACTTC.

Details on this clone: At the DNA level, this CDR3 is encoded by other sequences in the same sample as well. The J gene is TRBJ2-7, the V gene TRBV20-1; D ambiguous. CDR3 size: 11 residues. The V gene lost 6 bases and the J gene lost 3 bases, with 9 bases spanning the gap. Germline values: CDR1 DFQATT, CDR2 SNEGSKA (reference sequence). CDR3 protein: CSALDGYEQYF. CDR3 in DNA: TGCAGTGCCCTGGACGGCTACGAGCAGTACTTC.

The chain recombines TRBV6-5 with TRBJ1-2, with D possibly TRBD1 on 5 matching bases. Germline CDR1 and CDR2: MNHEY and SVGAGI. V shed 10 bases and J shed 6 bases, with 24 bases lying between them. This CDR3 has 15 residues. The CDR3 region is CATLSEGRGIDGYTF. The CDR3 coding sequence is TGTGCCACCCTTAGCGAGGGAAGGGGTATAGATGGCTACACCTTC.

The V and J genes are TRBV27 and TRBJ1-1, with D unresolved. The CDR3 extends over 14 amino acids. Trimming removed 4 bases from V and 7 bases from J, with 16 bases in between. CDR1 and CDR2 (germline): MNHEY, SMNVEV (reference sequence). The CDR3 bases are TGTGCCAGCAGTTCCTGGGGTCTGAGCGGTGAAGCTTTCTTT. It yields the protein CASSSWGLSGEAFF.

V is TRBV30 and J is TRBJ2-7; D is ambiguous. CDR1 and CDR2 (germline): GTSNPN, SVGIG (reference sequence). The V end was cut by 1 base, the J end by 7 bases, with 20 bases between. The CDR3 is 15 residues long. For the CDR3, the DNA is TGTGCCTGGAGTGCTGGGTGGGGTGCCTTGGGGGAGCAGTACTTC. This encodes CAWSAGWGALGEQYF. Together with reference TRBV30 and TRBJ2-7, the CDR3 gives the full variable domain: SQTIHQWPATLVQPVGSPLSLECTVEGTSNPNLYWYRQAAGRGLQLLFYSVGIGQISSEVPQNLSASRPQDRQFILSSKKLLLSDSGFYLCAWSAGWGALGEQYFGPGTRLTVT.

The chain employs TRBV11-2 and TRBJ2-7; 7 positions match TRBD2. V was pared by 5 bases and J by 7 bases, with 14 bases of the junction left unmatched. Looked up from germline, CDR1 is SGHAT and CDR2 is FQNNGV. The CDR3 consists of 15 residues. CDR3 sequence: CASSLALGGIEEQYF. DNA for the CDR3: TGTGCCAGCAGCCTCGCCCTCGGGGGGATTGAAGAGCAGTACTTC.

The rearrangement links TRBV7-2 to TRBJ1-6; tentatively, D is TRBD1 (5 bases). Trimming removed 5 bases from V and 6 bases from J, with 17 bases in between. This CDR3 is 16 amino acids long. Germline V gives CDR1 SGHTA, CDR2 FQGNSA. The CDR3 bases are TGTGCCAGCAGCGACTATCCGGGACTGTTTAATTCACCCCTCCACTTT. This codes for CASSDYPGLFNSPLHF.

This chain links TRBV6-5 with TRBJ2-1; 7 nucleotides line up with TRBD2. Germline values: CDR1 MNHEY, CDR2 SVGAGI. Unmatched junction bases numbered 6, after V lost 5 bases and J lost 2 bases. The CDR3 covers 15 residues. The CDR3 DNA reads as TGTGCCAGCAGTCCCCGGGGGAGGGCCTACAATGAGCAGTTCTTC. It codes for CASSPRGRAYNEQFF.

This clone appeared a single time. The chain is built from TRBV28 and TRBJ2-1; D not certain. Germline V gene sequence: CDR1 MDHEN, CDR2 SYDVKM. There are 16 residues in the CDR3. V shed 5 bases and J shed 4 bases, with 18 bases lying between them. The CDR3 loop is CASSVLRSVGYNEQFF. The CDR3 nucleotides are TGTGCCAGCAGTGTATTGAGATCAGTTGGTTACAATGAGCAGTTCTTC. Drawing the rest from reference TRBV28 and TRBJ2-1, the complete variable domain is DVKVTQSSRYLVKRTGEKVFLECVQDMDHENMFWYRQDPGLGLRLIYFSYDVKMKEKGDIPEGYSVSREKKERFSLILESASTNQTSMYLCASSVLRSVGYNEQFFGPGTRLTVL.

This clone was observed a single time. The genes are TRBV20-1 and TRBJ2-5; tentative D call: TRBD1 (5 bases). Trimming pared 3 bases from V and 4 bases from J, leaving 18 bases between. From germline, CDR1 is DFQATT and CDR2 SNEGSKA (reference sequence). This CDR3 comprises 15 residues. In DNA, the CDR3 is TGCAGTGCTAGTAACCCCCGGGCAGGGTCAGAGACCCAGTACTTC. Translating it yields CSASNPRAGSETQYF.

The V gene is TRBV19, the J gene TRBJ1-4, with D possibly matching TRBD1 (5 bases). V lost 5 bases and J lost 8, with 9 bases in between. Germline CDR1 reads LNHDA; CDR2 reads SQIVND (reference sequence). The CDR3 runs 12 residues. CDR3 in DNA: TGTGCCAGTAGTCAGGGAGCGGAAAAACTGTTTTTT. It encodes CASSQGAEKLFF.

The chain couples TRBV7-9 to TRBJ1-5; D is uncertain. This CDR3 has 14 residues. V was clipped by 1 base and J by 3 bases, with 7 bases between them. Germline lookup yields CDR1 SEHNR and CDR2 FQNEAQ (reference sequence). The CDR3 sequence: CASSLDGFNQPQHF. CDR3 bases: TGTGCCAGCAGCTTAGACGGCTTCAATCAGCCCCAGCATTTT.

The chain employs TRBV6-1 and TRBJ2-5; perhaps TRBD2 as D (5 bases). Germline V gene data show CDR1 as MNHNS and CDR2 as SASEGT. There are 16 residues in the CDR3. The V and J ends lost 3 bases and 4 bases respectively, with 18 bases between them. CDR3 sequence reads: CASSERARSLGETQYF. The DNA for the CDR3 is TGTGCCAGCAGTGAGAGGGCTAGGTCATTGGGAGAGACCCAGTACTTC.

The chain employs TRBV7-2 and TRBJ1-1; 8 bases line up with TRBD1. The CDR3 extends over 16 amino acids. CDR1 SGHTA and CDR2 FQGNSA come from the germline V gene. Losses at the gene ends were 1 base for V and 4 bases for J; bases not matched to a gene: 8. The CDR3 is CASSLEAQTGGTEAFF. The CDR3 bases are TGTGCCAGCAGCTTAGAGGCTCAAACAGGGGGCACTGAAGCTTTCTTT.

The genes are TRBV18 and TRBJ1-3, with D possibly being TRBD1 (6 bases). This CDR3 contains 17 residues. The V gene's germline CDR1 is KGHSH and CDR2 LQKENI. Trimming removed 0 bases at V and 1 base at J, with 13 bases between. The CDR3 DNA reads as TGTGCCAGCTCACCACCCCAGGGGATACCTTCTGGAAACACCATATATTTT. Translating it yields CASSPPQGIPSGNTIYF.

The V gene is TRBV6-5, the J gene TRBJ1-5; 7 bases fit TRBD1. J lost 4 bases, V lost 6 bases, and 9 bases had no gene match. CDR1 is MNHEY, CDR2 SVGAGI, per germline. CDR3 size: 15 residues. The CDR3 here is CASRSQGTKNQPQHF. The CDR3 nucleotides read TGTGCCAGCAGATCACAGGGGACAAAAAATCAGCCCCAGCATTTT.

This rearrangement joins TRBV7-9 to TRBJ2-5; the match to TRBD1 covers 9 bases. The germline gives CDR1 SEHNR, CDR2 FQNEAQ (reference sequence). The ends lost 1 base at V and 3 bases at J; junction bases unmatched: 3. The CDR3 sequence is 15 residues long. CDR3 DNA: TGTGCCAGCAGCTTAGGCCGGACAGGGGAAGAGACCCAGTACTTC. This codes for CASSLGRTGEETQYF.